The sequence of this T cell receptor (beta chain) was determined in a study of beta chain features in type 1 diabetes. The investigators reverse transcribed all of the isolated RNA, so they sequenced expressed TCRB transcripts. This table comes from immunoSEQ multiplex PCR, and its TCRdb copy is limited to in-frame clones, with some not included. The repertoire has some 900,000 clones, around a sixth of them found once; the top ten carry 0.023%. Points from the study as a whole: Amplification by PCR could prefer shorter templates, with the same effect in patients and controls. A cDNA-based sequencing approach could over-represent cells with high TCR expression.

A word on this clone: Its specificity is not known.

The receptor was isolated from a woman under 30 in good health. Sequencing input: naive CD4+ T cells from blood.

The CDR3 sequence: CASSPSGPSKNEQFF. CDR3 DNA: TGTGCCAGCAGCCCCAGTGGCCCGAGTAAGAATGAGCAGTTCTTC. The V and J genes are TRBV7-3 and TRBJ2-1, with D hard to call. Germline CDR1 is SGHTA and CDR2 is FQGTGA. The germline V and J ends were trimmed by 5 bases and 7 bases, with 18 bases remaining between them. CDR3 size: 15 residues.